This TCR beta chain emerged from a study of radiation and T cells in renal cell carcinoma. Method: immunoSEQ multiplex PCR; TCRdb's copy keeps in-frame clones and lacks some. The sample holds 150,000 to 200,000 clones, roughly nine tenths seen once. Trimming cost V 0 bases and J 7 bases, with 19 bases left between them. The CDR3 contains 17 residues. The germline CDR1 and CDR2 sequences are LGHNA and YNFKEQ. The time point: blood 4 weeks post-SBRT, at nephrectomy. Treatment here: 15 Gy SBRT to primary tumor, nephrectomy 4 weeks later. Nephrectomy followed 15 Gy stereotactic body radiation by 4 weeks. Serial blood draws occurred at baseline and 2 and 4 weeks post-SBRT. This renal cell carcinoma was of the clear cell type.

Sequences were derived from blood, sampled from a patient whose treatment included radiotherapy and nephrectomy. The receptor's source is a woman aged 50 to 65 with renal cell carcinoma. V is TRBV4-2 and J is TRBJ1-3; D is undetermined. The CDR3 reads CASSQDPVYLNGNTIYF. In nucleotides, the CDR3 is TGTGCCAGCAGCCAAGATCCAGTATATTTAAACGGGAACACCATATATTTT.